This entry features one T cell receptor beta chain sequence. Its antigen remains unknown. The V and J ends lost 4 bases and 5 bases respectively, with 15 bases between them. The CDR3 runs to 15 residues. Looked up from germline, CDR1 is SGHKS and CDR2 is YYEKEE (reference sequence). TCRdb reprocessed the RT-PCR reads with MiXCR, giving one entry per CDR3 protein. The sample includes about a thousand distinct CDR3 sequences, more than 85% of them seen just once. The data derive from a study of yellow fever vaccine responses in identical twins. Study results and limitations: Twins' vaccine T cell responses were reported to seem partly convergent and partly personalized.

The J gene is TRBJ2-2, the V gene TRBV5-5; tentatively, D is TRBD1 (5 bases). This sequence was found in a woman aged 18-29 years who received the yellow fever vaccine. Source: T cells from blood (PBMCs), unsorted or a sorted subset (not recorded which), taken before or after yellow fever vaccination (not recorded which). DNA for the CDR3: TGTGCCAGCAGCCCTATTGCAGGGAAAACCGGGGAGCTGTTTTTT. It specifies CASSPIAGKTGELFF. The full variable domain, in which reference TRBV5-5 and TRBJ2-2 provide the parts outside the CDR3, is DAGVTQSPTHLIKTRGQQVTLRCSPISGHKSVSWYQQVLGQGPQFIFQYYEKEERGRGNFPDRFSARQFPNYSSELNVNALLLGDSALYLCASSPIAGKTGELFFGEGSRLTVL.